Listed here are 27 T cell receptor beta chains from one sample, sequenced in a study of radiation and T cells in renal cell carcinoma. Generated by immunoSEQ multiplex PCR, the TCRdb table keeps only in-frame clones and is missing some. The sample holds around 26,000 clones, over 70% seen once. Time point meaning: blood 2 weeks post-SBRT. Treatment noted: 15 Gy SBRT to primary tumor, nephrectomy 4 weeks later. The starting material was blood, obtained from a patient whose treatment included radiotherapy and nephrectomy. The source of these receptors is a man in his sixties with renal cell carcinoma.

The V call is TRBV4-2, the J call TRBJ1-1; 7 bases fit TRBD1. The V gene's germline CDR1 is LGHNA and CDR2 YNFKEQ. The V gene end was trimmed by 4 bases and the J gene end by 5 bases; junction bases not matched to a gene: 13. CDR3 size: 16 residues. Written as DNA, the CDR3 is TGTGCCAGCAGCCCCGGACAGGCCCAAGGTCGTACTGAAGCTTTCTTT. It yields the protein CASSPGQAQGRTEAFF.

V is TRBV2 and J is TRBJ2-5, with unresolved D. CDR3 length: 12 amino acids. CDR1 and CDR2 (germline): SNHLY, FYNNEI. V gave up 1 base and J gave up 5 bases, with 5 bases separating them. The CDR3 protein is CASSEGSETQYF. The CDR3 DNA reads TGTGCCAGCAGTGAAGGATCCGAGACCCAGTACTTC.

The rearrangement uses TRBV4-2 and TRBJ2-7; D not certain. This CDR3 spans 13 amino acids. Germline loops: CDR1 LGHNA, CDR2 YNFKEQ. V lost 0 bases to trimming and J lost 1 base, with 4 bases between them. CDR3 protein: CASSQDLSYEQYF. CDR3 DNA sequence: TGTGCCAGCAGCCAAGATCTATCCTACGAGCAGTACTTC.

This clone was detected only a few times. V usage is TRBV30 and J usage is TRBJ2-3; D is ambiguous. V gave up 4 bases and J gave up 6 bases, with 11 bases separating them. CDR1 is GTSNPN and CDR2 is SVGIG in the germline V gene (reference sequence). The CDR3 consists of 12 residues. For the CDR3, the DNA is TGTGCCTGGATGGTGCCCCCCGATACGCAGTATTTT. This sequence encodes CAWMVPPDTQYF.

The chain recombines TRBV4-2 with TRBJ1-2; D gene uncertain. The CDR3 is 15 amino acids. Between the trimmed V and J ends, which lost 2 bases and 5 bases, there was a span of 15 bases. Germline CDR1 reads LGHNA; CDR2 reads YNFKEQ. In nucleotides, the CDR3 is TGTGCCAGCAGCCAAATCATCCAGGAGTGGTATGGCTACACCTTC. Protein sequence: CASSQIIQEWYGYTF.

The V call is TRBV18, the J call TRBJ2-3, with D possibly TRBD2 on 6 matching bases. Germline V lookup: CDR1 KGHSH, CDR2 LQKENI. Trimming removed 2 bases at V and 4 bases at J, with 13 bases between. The CDR3 is 15 residues long. CDR3 sequence: CASSPAAGRADTQYF. The CDR3 region has the DNA TGTGCCAGCTCACCAGCGGCGGGAAGGGCAGATACGCAGTATTTT.

The V and J genes are TRBV7-9 and TRBJ2-5; perhaps TRBD2 as D (6 bases). Trimming left V 3 bases short and J 0 bases short, with 8 bases between. From germline, CDR1 is SEHNR and CDR2 FQNEAQ (reference sequence). CDR3 length: 14 amino acids. DNA of the CDR3: TGTGCCAGCAGCTTGAGACTAGACCAAGAGACCCAGTACTTC. It yields the protein CASSLRLDQETQYF.

The V and J genes are TRBV27 and TRBJ2-7; D unclear. Germline V gives CDR1 MNHEY, CDR2 SMNVEV (reference sequence). The CDR3 sequence is 14 residues long. The V gene lost 4 bases and the J gene lost 2 bases, with 12 bases spanning the gap. The CDR3 loop is CASSSSRSPYEQYF. The CDR3 nucleotides read TGTGCCAGCAGTTCCTCGCGGAGCCCCTACGAGCAGTACTTC.

The chain has TRBV7-9 and TRBJ2-1, with D hard to call. The CDR3 runs to 12 residues. CDR1 SEHNR and CDR2 FQNEAQ come from the germline V gene (reference sequence). The germline V and J ends were trimmed by 5 bases and 5 bases, with 7 bases remaining between them. The DNA of the CDR3 is TGTGCCAGCAGCCCCCGGAACAATGAGCAGTTCTTC. It encodes CASSPRNNEQFF.

The rearrangement uses TRBV5-1 and TRBJ2-3; TRBD1 or TRBD2 may be the D gene (5 bases each). V dropped 4 bases and J dropped 7 bases, with 13 bases sitting between them. The CDR3 has 13 residues. CDR1 and CDR2 from the germline V gene are SGHRS and YFSETQ. DNA for the CDR3: TGCGCCAGCAGCCGGGACCTAGGGAATACGCAGTATTTT. The encoded protein is CASSRDLGNTQYF.

This clone was observed at least ten times. The gene calls are TRBV7-8 and TRBJ2-2; 7 bases align to TRBD2. CDR1 SGHVS and CDR2 FQNEAQ come from the germline V gene. J was trimmed by 6 bases and V by 0 bases; bases with no gene match: 7. This CDR3 is 16 amino acids long. The CDR3 reads CASSLAGAAGAGELFF. The CDR3 DNA reads TGTGCCAGCAGCTTAGCAGGGGCGGCGGGAGCCGGGGAGCTGTTTTTT.

V usage is TRBV10-2 and J usage is TRBJ1-2; D unresolved. Germline CDR1 WSHSY, CDR2 SAAADI. Deletions cut 0 bases from V and 7 bases from J, with 15 bases between. CDR3 length equals 15 residues. The CDR3 loop is CASSESRKTVRGYTF. CDR3 DNA sequence: TGCGCCAGCAGTGAGTCCAGGAAAACAGTGCGTGGCTACACCTTC.

The J gene is TRBJ2-1, the V gene TRBV9; 7 nucleotides line up with TRBD2. Trimming at V came to 1 base and at J to 4 bases, leaving 5 bases not matched to a gene. The CDR3 has 15 amino acids. From germline, CDR1 is SGDLS and CDR2 YYNGEE. CDR3 protein: CASSVLSGTYNEQFF. DNA for the CDR3: TGTGCCAGCAGCGTACTCAGCGGGACGTACAATGAGCAGTTCTTC. Full variable domain (rest looked up from reference TRBV9 and TRBJ2-1): DSGVTQTPKHLITATGQRVTLRCSPRSGDLSVYWYQQSLDQGLQFLIQYYNGEERAKGNILERFSAQQFPDLHSELNLSSLELGDSALYFCASSVLSGTYNEQFFGPGTRLTVL.

The count of this clone is one. V is TRBV13 and J is TRBJ2-5, with a weak D call TRBD2 (6 bases). With 4 bases removed from V and 5 bases from J, the gap between germline ends came to 20 bases. This CDR3 region has 16 residues. CDR1 PRHDT and CDR2 FYEKMQ come from the germline V gene (reference sequence). For the CDR3, the DNA is TGTGCCAGCAGCTCCAACTTGGGGAGCCGGGGGGAGACCCAGTACTTC. Its protein is CASSSNLGSRGETQYF.

The rearrangement joins TRBV5-4 to TRBJ2-1, with a tentative D call TRBD2 (7 bases). The length of the CDR3 is 16 residues. V gave up 4 bases and J gave up 4 bases, with 18 bases separating them. Germline CDR1 and CDR2: SGHNT and YYREEE (reference sequence). The CDR3, as DNA: TGTGCCAGCAGCCCGGGGGGCGCTAGCGGTTACAATGAGCAGTTCTTC. Its protein is CASSPGGASGYNEQFF.

This CDR3 reads CASTKGGTGSGKLFF. In DNA form, the CDR3 reads TGTGCCAGCACCAAAGGAGGGACAGGGTCGGGGAAACTGTTTTTT. The V and J genes are TRBV6-1 and TRBJ1-4, with TRBD1 matching 9 bases. Germline loops: CDR1 MNHNS, CDR2 SASEGT. The V segment lost 7 bases and the J segment 11 bases; nucleotides outside the gene matches: 14. The CDR3 spans 15 residues.

The V and J genes are TRBV10-2 and TRBJ2-5; D is uncertain. The CDR3 sequence is 13 residues long. The germline V gene has CDR1 WSHSY and CDR2 SAAADI. The germline V and J ends were trimmed by 5 bases and 5 bases, with 12 bases remaining between them. The CDR3 region is CASSTTLRETQYF. The CDR3 DNA reads TGCGCCAGCAGTACAACATTACGGGAGACCCAGTACTTC.

The J gene is TRBJ2-1, the V gene TRBV10-3; 13 nucleotides line up with TRBD2. The V gene's germline CDR1 is ENHRY and CDR2 SYGVKD. This CDR3 region has 17 residues. The ends lost 6 bases at V and 6 bases at J; junction bases unmatched: 11. The CDR3 is CAISTGTSGTWRNEQFF. In nucleotides, the CDR3 is TGTGCCATCAGCACCGGGACTAGCGGGACTTGGCGCAATGAGCAGTTCTTC.

CDR3: CASIGQGHEQYF. CDR3 sequence (DNA): TGTGCCAGCATCGGACAGGGCCACGAGCAGTACTTC. The V call is TRBV6-5, the J call TRBJ2-7, with 8 nucleotides matching TRBD1. V lost 7 bases, J lost 5 bases, and 4 bases stayed unmatched. This CDR3 has 12 residues. Germline CDR1 reads MNHEY; CDR2 reads SVGAGI.

The rearrangement uses TRBV5-1 and TRBJ2-7; weak D call: TRBD2 (5 bases). Trimming stripped 6 bases from V and 3 bases from J, with 10 bases between. Germline CDR1 is SGHRS and CDR2 is YFSETQ. The CDR3 sequence is 12 residues long. The CDR3 is CASNMGDYEQYF. For the CDR3, the DNA is TGCGCCAGCAATATGGGAGACTACGAGCAGTACTTC.

J is TRBJ2-3 and V is TRBV19, with 7 bases aligning to TRBD2. Per the germline V gene, CDR1 is LNHDA and CDR2 is SQIVND (reference sequence). With V trimmed by 6 bases and J by 4 bases, 7 bases remained unmatched. The CDR3 runs 14 residues. DNA for the CDR3: TGTGCCAGTAGGAGGCGGGAGTGGGCAGATACGCAGTATTTT. It yields the protein CASRRREWADTQYF.

About this clone itself: The same CDR3 is also encoded by other DNA sequences in this sample. The genes are TRBV7-8 and TRBJ2-5; D is ambiguous. Germline V lookup: CDR1 SGHVS, CDR2 FQNEAQ. V was shortened by 2 bases and J by 0 bases, with 1 base between the two germline ends. The CDR3 covers 12 residues. DNA of the CDR3: TGTGCCAGCAGCTTATACCAAGAGACCCAGTACTTC. It yields the protein CASSLYQETQYF.

This clone was found once. The V and J genes are TRBV19 and TRBJ2-5; D is uncertain. The V gene's germline CDR1 is LNHDA and CDR2 SQIVND (reference sequence). Trimming left V 5 bases short and J 5 bases short, with 18 bases between. The CDR3 has 15 residues. The CDR3 nucleotides are TGTGCCAGTAGTGGCGGCGGATCCCTCCGGGAGACCCAGTACTTC. Translating it yields CASSGGGSLRETQYF.

This clone was seen only a few times. This chain connects TRBV5-4 to TRBJ2-1; 12 bases fit TRBD2. The CDR3 totals 15 residues. Germline lookup yields CDR1 SGHNT and CDR2 YYREEE (reference sequence). V was pared by 0 bases and J by 6 bases, with 1 base of the junction left unmatched. In DNA, the CDR3 is TGTGCCAGCAGCTTGGGACTAGCGGGAGTCAATGAGCAGTTCTTC. It encodes CASSLGLAGVNEQFF.

By frequency in the sample, this clone is medium-sized. This rearrangement joins TRBV10-3 to TRBJ2-7; 8 bases map to TRBD1. This CDR3 has 13 residues. After removal of 8 bases from V and 3 bases from J, the junction contained 6 bases not matched to a gene. Germline loops: CDR1 ENHRY, CDR2 SYGVKD. CDR3 DNA sequence: TGTGCCATCCCGACAGGGGAGCTCTACGAGCAGTACTTC. Amino acids: CAIPTGELYEQYF.

This clone was seen only a few times. The junction and the germline gene differ at one end; a read error may be behind it. The gene calls are TRBV7-7 and TRBJ2-5, with a possible D match to TRBD1 (8 bases). The CDR3 has 14 residues. Germline V lookup: CDR1 SSHAT, CDR2 FNYEAQ (reference sequence). The CDR3 DNA reads as TGTGCTAGCAGCTTTGGACAGGGAGGGGAGACCCAGTACTTC. Translating gives CASSFGQGGETQYF. The entire variable domain, with the rest obtained from reference TRBV7-7 and TRBJ2-5, is as follows: GAGVSQSPRYKVTKRGQDVTLRCDPISSHATLYWYQQALGQGPEFLTYFNYEAQPDKSGLPSDRFSAERPEGSISTLTIQRTEQRDSAMYRCASSFGQGGETQYFGPGTRLLVL.

The chain links TRBV7-9 to TRBJ2-3, with 8 nucleotides matching TRBD2. Germline CDR1 is SEHNR and CDR2 is FQNEAQ (reference sequence). The V gene end was trimmed by 1 base and the J gene end by 2 bases; junction bases not matched to a gene: 2. The CDR3 is 15 amino acids. As DNA, the CDR3 is TGTGCCAGCAGCTTAGGAGCGGGAGTCACAGATACGCAGTATTTT. This gives the protein CASSLGAGVTDTQYF.